One sample yielded the 11 T cell receptor beta chains listed below, sequenced in a study of blood T cell repertoires in COVID-19. Repertoires were generated with immunoSEQ multiplex PCR, while TCRdb's copy carries only in-frame clones and drops some. The sample comprises under 85,000 clones, around 82% of which are singletons, and 20% to 25% rests with the top ten. Sequenced input: peripheral blood. The receptors derive from a human donor in a cohort sampled during active COVID-19.

The chain carries TRBV6-5 and TRBJ2-7; weak D call: TRBD2 (6 bases). V lost 5 bases to trimming and J lost 6 bases, with 14 bases between them. CDR1 and CDR2 from the germline V gene are MNHEY and SVGAGI. CDR3 length: 13 amino acids. The CDR3 region has the DNA TGTGCCAGCAGTCGGGACTTATCCGCCGAGCAGTACTTC. Translated, it gives CASSRDLSAEQYF.

In its sample, this clone was seen a few times. Other DNA sequences within the sample encode an identical CDR3. The chain uses TRBV14 and TRBJ1-3; possibly TRBD1 for D (6 bases). The CDR3 consists of 14 residues. Germline CDR1 reads SGHDN; CDR2 reads FVKESK. Trimming took 2 bases from V and 3 from J, leaving 8 bases between them. The CDR3 coding sequence is TGTGCCAGCAGCCAAAGCAGGGGTGGAAACACCATATATTTT. Encoded protein: CASSQSRGGNTIYF.

The rearrangement uses TRBV5-6 and TRBJ1-3; D might be TRBD1 (6 bases). CDR1 is SGHDT and CDR2 is YYEEEE in the germline V gene. V shed 3 bases and J shed 1 base, with 14 bases lying between them. The CDR3 is 16 amino acids. DNA for the CDR3: TGTGCCAGCAGCTGGACCCTTACAGGGTCTGGAAACACCATATATTTT. Its translation: CASSWTLTGSGNTIYF.

The V gene is TRBV6-4, the J gene TRBJ2-7; 8 nucleotides match TRBD1. The length of the CDR3 is 17 residues. The junction had 8 bases not matched to a gene; V was cut back by 1 base and J by 0 bases. Germline lookup yields CDR1 MRHNA and CDR2 SNTAGT. This CDR3 is CASSDLRRQGYSYEQYF. CDR3 sequence (DNA): TGTGCCAGCAGTGACTTGAGAAGACAGGGGTACTCCTACGAGCAGTACTTC.

This clone was counted a single time. The chain employs TRBV19 and TRBJ1-2; 7 nucleotides agree with TRBD1. This CDR3 is 14 amino acids long. The germline gives CDR1 LNHDA, CDR2 SQIVND (reference sequence). The J segment lost 0 bases and the V segment lost 10 bases, leaving 8 bases of the junction unmatched. The CDR3 bases are TGTGCCACTAAGACAGGGCCCTCTAACTATGGCTACACCTTC. Translated, it gives CATKTGPSNYGYTF.

This rearrangement joins TRBV3-1 (or the pseudogene TRBV3-2) to TRBJ1-2; D is possibly TRBD1 (6 bases). Germline CDR1 and CDR2: LGHDT and YNNKEL (reference sequence). The CDR3 extends over 13 amino acids. V lost 2 bases to trimming and J lost 5 bases, with 9 bases between them. The CDR3 protein is CASSQTGQYGYTF. CDR3 bases: TGTGCCAGCAGCCAAACCGGACAGTATGGCTACACCTTC.

This chain links TRBV10-3 with TRBJ1-6; D perhaps matches TRBD1 (5 bases). Germline V lookup: CDR1 ENHRY, CDR2 SYGVKD. V dropped 9 bases and J dropped 12 bases, with 24 bases sitting between them. The CDR3 is made up of 15 amino acids. Here the CDR3 DNA reads TGTGCCATTTCAGCGGGACTGCGCCTCGGAGGACCCCTCCACTTT. Translated, it gives CAISAGLRLGGPLHF.

The chain is built from TRBV7-9 and TRBJ1-2, with TRBD1 as a possible D gene (6 bases). V dropped 0 bases and J dropped 8 bases, with 13 bases sitting between them. CDR3 length: 14 amino acids. Germline V gene data show CDR1 as SEHNR and CDR2 as FQNEAQ (reference sequence). CDR3 sequence (DNA): TGTGCCAGCAGCTTAGCTGGCGGCCAGGGGGGCTACACCTTC. It yields the protein CASSLAGGQGGYTF.

This sequence joins TRBV28 and TRBJ2-5; 9 bases map to TRBD2. V lost 5 bases and J lost 5; bases outside the gene matches: 9. The CDR3 spans 15 residues. Germline CDR1 MDHEN, CDR2 SYDVKM. CDR3 sequence reads: CASSPPLAGWETQYF. The CDR3 nucleotides are TGTGCCAGCAGTCCCCCTCTAGCGGGGTGGGAGACCCAGTACTTC.

The gene calls are TRBV2 and TRBJ1-2, with a tentative D call TRBD1 (5 bases). Trimming cost V 3 bases and J 7 bases, with 18 bases left between them. The germline CDR1 and CDR2 sequences are SNHLY and FYNNEI. There are 15 residues in the CDR3. CDR3 sequence reads: CASSETGRLGGGYTF. CDR3 DNA: TGTGCCAGCAGTGAGACGGGACGCCTCGGGGGTGGCTACACCTTC.

This clone has just one count. This chain connects TRBV18 to TRBJ1-5; 8 nucleotides line up with TRBD1. This CDR3 has 15 amino acids. The J segment lost 2 bases and the V segment lost 3 bases, leaving 3 bases of the junction unmatched. Germline V gene lookup returns CDR1 KGHSH and CDR2 LQKENI. The CDR3, as DNA: TGTGCCAGCTCACCGACAGGGGCCCGCAATCAGCCCCAGCATTTT. This encodes CASSPTGARNQPQHF.